The present entry profiles one T cell receptor (beta chain) with its context. The data were taken from a study of blood T cell repertoires in COVID-19. Study-level information: Sites across the United States, Italy and Spain contributed samples from acute and convalescent COVID-19. From T cells, B-cell-depleted T cells, or PBMCs came the material, which was cDNA or gDNA.

Losses at the gene ends were 4 bases for V and 4 bases for J; bases not matched to a gene: 5. Germline V gives CDR1 SGHRS, CDR2 YFSETQ. The CDR3 is made up of 14 amino acids. In the study's own analysis: Amplification of reference gene primers provided the estimated nucleated cell counts. Sequencing was performed with immunoSEQ multiplex PCR; in TCRdb, only in-frame clones are kept and a portion is missing. The D gene and trimming were derived from the DNA, and the V and J assignments and clone size from that table. The table has around 300,000 clones, around 86% seen once. The sequence was collected from a woman in her thirties who had recovered from COVID-19. The chain couples TRBV5-1 to TRBJ1-3, with 7 bases that match TRBD1. Sequencing was done on a sample of peripheral blood. CDR3 in amino acids: CASSPGTEGNTIYF. CDR3 nucleotides: TGCGCCAGCAGCCCAGGGACAGAGGGAAACACCATATATTTT.